What follows are 8 T cell receptor beta chains derived from one specimen sequenced in a study of cytomegalovirus exposure and HLA in healthy donors (dated 2017 in TCRdb). Library construction relied on the immunoSEQ multiplex PCR assay. For the multiplex PCR, a mixture combining 60 forward primers for TCR Vbeta segments and 13 reverse primers for TCR Jbeta segments was used. Not all clones reach the TCRdb copy of this immuneACCESS table, which keeps in-frame sequences only. Checked studies attribute under half of the gap to unresolved V genes and leave the rest unexplained. The sample has 70,000 to 100,000 clones on record, 69% of them singletons. Of the sample, approximately 2.7% is held by the ten largest clones. The sequencing sample was made of PBMCs. All receptors derive from a man in his forties or fifties in good health and CMV-seronegative.

This chain joins TRBV30 and TRBJ2-3, with D possibly being TRBD1 (5 bases). Germline assignment: CDR1 GTSNPN and CDR2 SVGIG (reference sequence). The CDR3 length is 11 residues. With 2 bases removed from V and 9 bases from J, the gap between germline ends came to 9 bases. CDR3: CAWSWQGTQYF. DNA of the CDR3: TGTGCCTGGAGTTGGCAGGGCACGCAGTATTTT.

The J gene is TRBJ2-3, the V gene TRBV4-3; 7 positions agree with TRBD2. The CDR3 consists of 19 residues. CDR1 is LGHNA, CDR2 YSLEER, per germline. J gave up 3 bases and V 0 bases, and 15 bases lay outside the gene matches. In nucleotides, the CDR3 is TGCGCCAGCAGCCAAGATCTGCCAGGCGGGAGAGGGGAGACAGATACGCAGTATTTT. This translates into CASSQDLPGGRGETDTQYF.

The chain combines TRBV7-9 with TRBJ2-7; D is undetermined. V lost 3 bases and J 4 bases, leaving 4 bases between the germline ends. The CDR3 consists of 11 residues. Germline lookup yields CDR1 SEHNR and CDR2 FQNEAQ (reference sequence). This CDR3 is CASSFSYEQYF. The CDR3 DNA reads as TGTGCCAGCAGCTTTTCTTACGAGCAGTACTTC.

This chain uses TRBV11-1 with TRBJ2-2, with D possibly being TRBD1 (5 bases). The CDR3 runs to 15 residues. Germline loops: CDR1 SGHAT, CDR2 FQDESV (reference sequence). The germline V and J ends were trimmed by 3 bases and 4 bases, with 12 bases remaining between them. CDR3 sequence (DNA): TGTGCCAGCAGCTTTGCTCCCAGGGCCACCGGGGAGCTGTTTTTT. It specifies CASSFAPRATGELFF.

This clone has only a few counts. V is TRBV28 and J is TRBJ2-7; D ambiguous. The CDR3 consists of 11 residues. Germline CDR1 is MDHEN and CDR2 is SYDVKM. Trimming took off 1 base at V and 5 bases at J, with 3 bases between the two ends. The CDR3: CASSLSNEQYF. The CDR3 coding sequence is TGTGCCAGCAGTTTATCCAACGAGCAGTACTTC.

This clone has a handful of counts. The J gene is TRBJ1-3, the V gene TRBV7-6; D is ambiguous. The CDR3 totals 16 residues. Trimming cost V 7 bases and J 1 base, with 17 bases left between them. The germline V gene has CDR1 SGHVS and CDR2 FNYEAQ. In DNA, the CDR3 is TGTGCCAGCACCCCCCTACAGTCGCTGTCTGGAAACACCATATATTTT. Its translation is CASTPLQSLSGNTIYF. The full variable domain, in which reference TRBV7-6 and TRBJ1-3 provide the parts outside the CDR3, is GAGVSQSPRYKVTKRGQDVALRCDPISGHVSLYWYRQALGQGPEFLTYFNYEAQQDKSGLPNDRFSAERPEGSISTLTIQRTEQRDSAMYRCASTPLQSLSGNTIYFGEGSWLTVV.

V gene TRBV29-1 combines with J gene TRBJ2-3, with D perhaps TRBD1 (6 bases). The CDR3 has 15 amino acids. With 7 bases removed from V and 2 bases from J, the gap between germline ends came to 19 bases. Germline CDR1 SQVTM, CDR2 ANQGSEA. CDR3 sequence reads: CSAQGTVKDTDTQYF. CDR3 sequence (DNA): TGCAGCGCCCAGGGGACGGTAAAGGACACAGATACGCAGTATTTT.

This clone turned up a few times. The V gene is TRBV10-2, the J gene TRBJ1-1; 9 positions agree with TRBD1. J was trimmed by 5 bases and V by 6 bases; bases with no gene match: 10. The CDR3 contains 15 residues. The germline gives CDR1 WSHSY, CDR2 SAAADI. In nucleotides, the CDR3 is TGCGCCAGCAGCACTACAGGGGGCGCGGTGACTGAAGCTTTCTTT. Translating gives CASSTTGGAVTEAFF.